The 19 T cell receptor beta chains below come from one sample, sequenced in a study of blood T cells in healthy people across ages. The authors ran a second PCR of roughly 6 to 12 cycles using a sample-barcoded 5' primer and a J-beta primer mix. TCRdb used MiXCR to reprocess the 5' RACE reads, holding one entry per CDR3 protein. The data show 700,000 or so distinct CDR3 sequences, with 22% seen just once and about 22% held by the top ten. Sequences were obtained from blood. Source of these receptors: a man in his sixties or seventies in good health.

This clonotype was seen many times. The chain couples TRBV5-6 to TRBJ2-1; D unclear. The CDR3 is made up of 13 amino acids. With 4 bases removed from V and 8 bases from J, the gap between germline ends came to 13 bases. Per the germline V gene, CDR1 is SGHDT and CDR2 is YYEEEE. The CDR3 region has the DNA TGTGCCAGCAGCCCTACAAGTACGGATGAGCAGTTCTTC. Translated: CASSPTSTDEQFF.

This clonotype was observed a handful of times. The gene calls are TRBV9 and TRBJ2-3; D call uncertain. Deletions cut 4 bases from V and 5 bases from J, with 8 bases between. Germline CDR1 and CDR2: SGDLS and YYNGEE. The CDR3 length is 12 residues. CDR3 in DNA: TGTGCCAGCAGCCTCCGCTTAGATACGCAGTATTTT. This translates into CASSLRLDTQYF.

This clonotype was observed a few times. In nucleotides, the CDR3 is TGCGCCAGCAGCTTGGGTGCTAGCGGGAGAGGGCGACAGTTCTTC. Amino acid sequence: CASSLGASGRGRQFF. The chain links TRBV5-1 to TRBJ2-1; 10 nucleotides align to TRBD2. The CDR3 has 15 residues. V lost 0 bases, J lost 13 bases, and 10 bases stayed unmatched. The germline gives CDR1 SGHRS, CDR2 YFSETQ.

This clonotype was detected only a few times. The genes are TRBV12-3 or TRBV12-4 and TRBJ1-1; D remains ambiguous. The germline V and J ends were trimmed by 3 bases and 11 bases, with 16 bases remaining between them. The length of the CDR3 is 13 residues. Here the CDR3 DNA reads TGTGCCAGCAGTTTCCCTGGCAGATTGTATGCTTTCTTT. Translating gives CASSFPGRLYAFF.

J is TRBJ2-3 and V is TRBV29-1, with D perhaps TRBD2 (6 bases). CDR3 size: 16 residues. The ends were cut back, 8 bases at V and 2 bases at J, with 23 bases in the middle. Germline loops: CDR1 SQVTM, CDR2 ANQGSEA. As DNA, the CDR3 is TGCAGCCTGCTAAACGGGATGGCGGGGAACACAGATACGCAGTATTTT. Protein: CSLLNGMAGNTDTQYF.

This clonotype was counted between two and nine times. The CDR3 loop is CASSREGTRGVTDTQYF. For the CDR3, the DNA is TGCGCCAGCAGCCGAGAAGGGACTAGGGGGGTCACAGATACGCAGTATTTT. The gene calls are TRBV5-1 and TRBJ2-3, with TRBD2 identical over 8 bases. The CDR3 has 17 amino acids. CDR1 and CDR2 (germline): SGHRS, YFSETQ. Unmatched junction bases numbered 12, after V lost 4 bases and J lost 2 bases.

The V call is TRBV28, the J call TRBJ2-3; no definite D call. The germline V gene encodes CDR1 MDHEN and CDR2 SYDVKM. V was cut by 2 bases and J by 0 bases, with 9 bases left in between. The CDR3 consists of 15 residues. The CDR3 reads CASSLMTRSTDTQYF. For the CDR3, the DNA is TGTGCCAGCAGTTTAATGACGAGAAGCACAGATACGCAGTATTTT.

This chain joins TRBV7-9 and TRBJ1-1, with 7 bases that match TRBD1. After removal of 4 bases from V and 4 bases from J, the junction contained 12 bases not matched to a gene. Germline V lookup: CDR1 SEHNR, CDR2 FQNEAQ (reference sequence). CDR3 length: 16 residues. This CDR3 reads CASSSYRRDSGTEAFF. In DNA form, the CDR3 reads TGTGCCAGCAGCTCATACCGCCGGGACAGCGGCACTGAAGCTTTCTTT.

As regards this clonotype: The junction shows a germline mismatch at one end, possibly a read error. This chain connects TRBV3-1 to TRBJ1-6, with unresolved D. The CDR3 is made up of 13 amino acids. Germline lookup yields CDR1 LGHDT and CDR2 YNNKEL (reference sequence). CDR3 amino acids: CANSLPLVSPLHF. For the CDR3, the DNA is TGTGCCAACAGCCTCCCCTTGGTTTCACCCCTCCACTTT.

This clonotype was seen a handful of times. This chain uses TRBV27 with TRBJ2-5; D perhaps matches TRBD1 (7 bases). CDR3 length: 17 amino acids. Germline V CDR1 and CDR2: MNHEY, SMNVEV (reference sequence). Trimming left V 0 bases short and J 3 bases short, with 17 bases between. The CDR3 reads CASSLSRGQGVEETQYF. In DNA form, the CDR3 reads TGTGCCAGCAGTTTATCGCGGGGCCAGGGGGTTGAAGAGACCCAGTACTTC.

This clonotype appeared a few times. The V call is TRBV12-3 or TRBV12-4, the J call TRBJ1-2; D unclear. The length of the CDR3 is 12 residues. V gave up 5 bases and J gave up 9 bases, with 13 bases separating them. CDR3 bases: TGTGCCAGCAGTCTGGTTCTGGGCAGCTACACCTTC. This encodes CASSLVLGSYTF.

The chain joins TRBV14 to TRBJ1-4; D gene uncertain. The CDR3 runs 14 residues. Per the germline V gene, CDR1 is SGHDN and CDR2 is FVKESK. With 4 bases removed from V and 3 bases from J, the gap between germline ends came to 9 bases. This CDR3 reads CASSPVLSNEKLFF. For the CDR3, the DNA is TGTGCCAGCAGCCCTGTACTCTCTAATGAAAAACTGTTTTTT.

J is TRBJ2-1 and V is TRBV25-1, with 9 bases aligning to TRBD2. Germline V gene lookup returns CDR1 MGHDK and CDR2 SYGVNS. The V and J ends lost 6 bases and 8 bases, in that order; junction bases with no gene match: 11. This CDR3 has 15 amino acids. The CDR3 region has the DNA TGTGCCAGCAGGCCTTCCGGGACTAGCTCCCATGAGCAGTTCTTC. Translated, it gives CASRPSGTSSHEQFF.

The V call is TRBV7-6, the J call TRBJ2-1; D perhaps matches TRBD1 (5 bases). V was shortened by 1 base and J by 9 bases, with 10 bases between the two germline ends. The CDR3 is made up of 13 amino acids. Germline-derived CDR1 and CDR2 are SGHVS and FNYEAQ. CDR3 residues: CASSLVTETEQFF. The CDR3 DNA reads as TGTGCCAGCAGCTTAGTGACAGAAACTGAGCAGTTCTTC.

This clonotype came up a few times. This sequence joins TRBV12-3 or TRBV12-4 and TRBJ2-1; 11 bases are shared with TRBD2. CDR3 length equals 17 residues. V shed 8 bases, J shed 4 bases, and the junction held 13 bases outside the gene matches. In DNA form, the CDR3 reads TGTGCCAGCTCGCTATCTGGTAGCGGGGGGGGATACAATGAGCAGTTCTTC. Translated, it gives CASSLSGSGGGYNEQFF.

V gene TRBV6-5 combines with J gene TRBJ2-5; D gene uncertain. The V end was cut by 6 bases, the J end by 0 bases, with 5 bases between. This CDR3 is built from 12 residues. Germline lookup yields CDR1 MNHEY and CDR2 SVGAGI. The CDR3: CASRGNQETQYF. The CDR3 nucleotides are TGTGCCAGCAGGGGAAACCAAGAGACCCAGTACTTC.

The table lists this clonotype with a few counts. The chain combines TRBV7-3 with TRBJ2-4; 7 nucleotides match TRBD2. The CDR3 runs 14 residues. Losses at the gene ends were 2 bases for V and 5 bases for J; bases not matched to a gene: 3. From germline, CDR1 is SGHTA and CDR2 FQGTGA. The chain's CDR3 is CASSLWGGENIQYF. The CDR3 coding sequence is TGTGCCAGCAGCTTATGGGGGGGGGAAAACATTCAGTACTTC.

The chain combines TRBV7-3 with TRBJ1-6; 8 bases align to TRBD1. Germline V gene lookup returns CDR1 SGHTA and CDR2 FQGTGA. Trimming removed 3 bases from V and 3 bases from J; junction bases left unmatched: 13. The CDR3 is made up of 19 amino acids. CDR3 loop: CASSLMDRVEGSYNSPLHF. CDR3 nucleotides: TGTGCCAGCAGCTTGATGGACAGGGTGGAAGGGAGCTATAATTCACCCCTCCACTTT.

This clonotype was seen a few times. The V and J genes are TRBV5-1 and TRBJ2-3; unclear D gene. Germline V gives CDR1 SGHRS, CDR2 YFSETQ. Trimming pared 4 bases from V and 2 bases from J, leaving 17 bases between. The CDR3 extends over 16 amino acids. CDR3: CASSTETPPPTDTQYF. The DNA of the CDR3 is TGCGCCAGCAGCACAGAGACTCCTCCTCCCACAGATACGCAGTATTTT.